This TCR beta chain was documented in a study of control samples from healthy donors and cancer patients. Only in-frame clones appear in the TCRdb table, and some are missing; sequencing was by immunoSEQ multiplex PCR. This table holds under 75,000 clones, approximately 85% found once. The trim removed 8 bases at V and 6 bases at J, leaving 19 bases unmatched. The length of the CDR3 is 17 residues. The V gene's germline CDR1 is MGHDK and CDR2 SYGVNS. The origin of this receptor is a man aged 40-55 years in good health. V usage is TRBV25-1 and J usage is TRBJ2-5; 9 nucleotides line up with TRBD1. The sample was blood. CDR3 DNA: TGTGCCAGCCTCATCCTCGTATCCTCGACAGGGGGGAAGACCCAGTACTTC. Protein: CASLILVSSTGGKTQYF.